This passage covers 16 T cell receptor beta chains from one sample sequenced in a study of OX40 agonist ivuxolimab in advanced cancers. Clones were sequenced by immunoSEQ multiplex PCR, and TCRdb holds only the in-frame ones, with some missing. The sample has around 19,000 clones; 75% to 95% are singletons. The sequencing here drew on CD4+ or CD8+ T cells sorted from blood, taken in a trial of the OX40 agonist ivuxolimab. The receptors originated from an adult with an advanced solid tumor such as melanoma, head and neck, liver or kidney cancer.

This clone was seen only once. The chain employs TRBV29-1 and TRBJ2-7, with a weak D call TRBD1 (5 bases). With 3 bases removed from V and 6 bases from J, the gap between germline ends came to 9 bases. Germline-derived CDR1 and CDR2 are SQVTM and ANQGSEA. This CDR3 contains 11 residues. The CDR3, as DNA: TGCAGCGTTGAGCAGGGCGTCGAGCAGTACTTC. Translation gives CSVEQGVEQYF.

The rearrangement joins TRBV4-1 to TRBJ2-5; 7 nucleotides align to TRBD2. V trimming: 8 bases; J trimming: 4 bases; junction bases outside the gene matches: 4. CDR3 length equals 12 residues. Germline V gene data show CDR1 as MGHRA and CDR2 as YSYEKL. The CDR3 DNA sequence: TGCGCCAGCCGGGGGAGGGGAGAGACCCAGTACTTC. Protein: CASRGRGETQYF.

V usage is TRBV30 and J usage is TRBJ2-3; perhaps TRBD2 as D (5 bases). Germline V gene sequence: CDR1 GTSNPN, CDR2 SVGIG (reference sequence). V lost 0 bases, J lost 3 bases, and 13 bases lay in between. There are 15 residues in the CDR3. The CDR3 sequence: CAWSVLGVITDTQYF. The CDR3 region has the DNA TGTGCCTGGAGTGTACTCGGGGTCATAACAGATACGCAGTATTTT.

This chain links TRBV6-1 with TRBJ2-2; 7 nucleotides line up with TRBD2. Germline-derived CDR1 and CDR2 are MNHNS and SASEGT. V trimming: 1 base; J trimming: 3 bases; junction bases outside the gene matches: 2. This CDR3 is 15 amino acids long. The DNA for the CDR3 is TGTGCCAGCAGTGAAGTAGCGGGTTACACCGGGGAGCTGTTTTTT. It is translated as CASSEVAGYTGELFF.

The chain links TRBV7-6 to TRBJ2-3; no firm D call. The V end was cut by 5 bases, the J end by 3 bases, with 9 bases between. Germline CDR1 and CDR2: SGHVS and FNYEAQ. The length of the CDR3 is 13 residues. The CDR3 DNA reads as TGTGCCAGCAGCCCCTGGGAAACAGATACGCAGTATTTT. Its protein is CASSPWETDTQYF.

The chain combines TRBV5-1 with TRBJ2-3; 12 bases align to TRBD2. This CDR3 spans 17 amino acids. Germline CDR1 SGHRS, CDR2 YFSETQ. Unmatched junction bases numbered 2, after V lost 0 bases and J lost 0 bases. The CDR3 region has the DNA TGCGCCAGCAGCTTGGACGGGACTAGCGGGAGCACAGATACGCAGTATTTT. Translated, it gives CASSLDGTSGSTDTQYF. Supplemented by reference TRBV5-1 and TRBJ2-3, the full variable domain reads KAGVTQTPRYLIKTRGQQVTLSCSPISGHRSVSWYQQTPGQGLQFLFEYFSETQRNKGNFPGRFSGRQFSNSRSEMNVSTLELGDSALYLCASSLDGTSGSTDTQYFGPGTRLTVL.

The chain links TRBV14 to TRBJ2-7; D call uncertain. This CDR3 contains 14 residues. Germline assignment: CDR1 SGHDN and CDR2 FVKESK. Trimming removed 0 bases from V and 2 bases from J, with 8 bases in between. The CDR3: CASSQDGVPYEQYF. CDR3 bases: TGTGCCAGCAGCCAAGATGGGGTTCCCTACGAGCAGTACTTC.

The CDR3 region has the DNA TGCGCCAGCACCTCCGGGCAAGGCAGAGCTTTCTTT. Amino acid sequence: CASTSGQGRAFF. The chain links TRBV5-1 to TRBJ1-1; no clear D. This CDR3 is 12 amino acids long. V was clipped by 6 bases and J by 10 bases, with 16 bases between them. Germline CDR1 is SGHRS and CDR2 is YFSETQ.

In its sample, this clone was seen once. This chain uses TRBV5-4 with TRBJ2-1; TRBD2 agrees at 14 bases. J gave up 4 bases and V 4 bases, and 4 bases lay outside the gene matches. Germline CDR1 is SGHNT and CDR2 is YYREEE (reference sequence). This CDR3 has 16 amino acids. The CDR3 DNA reads as TGTGCCAGCAGCCCCGGACTAGCGGGGGGTTACAATGAGCAGTTCTTC. Amino acid sequence: CASSPGLAGGYNEQFF.

The chain couples TRBV7-9 to TRBJ2-7; the D gene is possibly TRBD1 (6 bases). Germline V gene sequence: CDR1 SEHNR, CDR2 FQNEAQ (reference sequence). This CDR3 has 15 amino acids. V lost 4 bases, J lost 0 bases, and 13 bases lay in between. CDR3 nucleotide sequence: TGTGCCAGCAGCTCCCTTGGGACATCCTCCTACGAGCAGTACTTC. Its translation: CASSSLGTSSYEQYF.

The CDR3 sequence: CASSLGGGLGGYEQYF. The CDR3 DNA reads as TGTGCCAGCAGCTTAGGCGGGGGTCTAGGAGGTTACGAGCAGTACTTC. This rearrangement joins TRBV7-8 to TRBJ2-7, with 7 bases that match TRBD2. Germline assignment: CDR1 SGHVS and CDR2 FQNEAQ. V gave up 1 base and J gave up 4 bases; unmatched junction bases: 10. The CDR3 has 16 amino acids.

The chain couples TRBV14 to TRBJ2-7; TRBD1 or TRBD2 may be the D gene (5 bases each). The V gene lost 3 bases and the J gene lost 3 bases, with 24 bases spanning the gap. There are 18 residues in the CDR3. Germline V gene data show CDR1 as SGHDN and CDR2 as FVKESK. The DNA for the CDR3 is TGTGCCAGCAGCCACGGGACCCTAGGTGAGGGAAACTACTACGAGCAGTACTTC. It encodes CASSHGTLGEGNYYEQYF.

J is TRBJ1-5 and V is TRBV19, with 9 bases aligning to TRBD1. This CDR3 contains 15 residues. V lost 7 bases to trimming and J lost 5 bases; unmatched junction nucleotides: 9. Per the germline V gene, CDR1 is LNHDA and CDR2 is SQIVND (reference sequence). The CDR3 DNA reads TGTGCCAGTATTCCAAGACAGGGGGTGGATCAGCCCCAGCATTTT. This sequence encodes CASIPRQGVDQPQHF.

This chain connects TRBV6-5 to TRBJ2-1, with a tentative D call TRBD2 (6 bases). Germline V gene lookup returns CDR1 MNHEY and CDR2 SVGAGI. CDR3 length: 16 residues. V was clipped by 2 bases and J by 0 bases, with 11 bases between them. CDR3 protein: CASSYGGMASYNEQFF. CDR3 bases: TGTGCCAGCAGTTACGGGGGGATGGCCTCCTACAATGAGCAGTTCTTC.

The chain employs TRBV7-8 and TRBJ1-2; D is unresolved. V was shortened by 1 base and J by 0 bases, with 9 bases between the two germline ends. CDR1 is SGHVS, CDR2 FQNEAQ, per germline. The length of the CDR3 is 15 residues. The DNA for the CDR3 is TGTGCCAGCAGCTTAGAGGCAGCAACTAACTATGGCTACACCTTC. Amino acids: CASSLEAATNYGYTF. Full variable domain (rest looked up from reference TRBV7-8 and TRBJ1-2): GAGVSQSPRYKVAKRGQDVALRCDPISGHVSLFWYQQALGQGPEFLTYFQNEAQLDKSGLPSDRFFAERPEGSVSTLKIQRTQQEDSAVYLCASSLEAATNYGYTFGSGTRLTVV.

The chain has TRBV19 and TRBJ2-7; weak D call: TRBD2 (6 bases). Germline V gives CDR1 LNHDA, CDR2 SQIVND (reference sequence). The CDR3 sequence is 15 residues long. The V end was cut by 4 bases, the J end by 3 bases, with 16 bases between. In nucleotides, the CDR3 is TGTGCCAGTAGTAGTATGGGAGGCGGTGGCTACGAGCAGTACTTC. Translated, it gives CASSSMGGGGYEQYF.